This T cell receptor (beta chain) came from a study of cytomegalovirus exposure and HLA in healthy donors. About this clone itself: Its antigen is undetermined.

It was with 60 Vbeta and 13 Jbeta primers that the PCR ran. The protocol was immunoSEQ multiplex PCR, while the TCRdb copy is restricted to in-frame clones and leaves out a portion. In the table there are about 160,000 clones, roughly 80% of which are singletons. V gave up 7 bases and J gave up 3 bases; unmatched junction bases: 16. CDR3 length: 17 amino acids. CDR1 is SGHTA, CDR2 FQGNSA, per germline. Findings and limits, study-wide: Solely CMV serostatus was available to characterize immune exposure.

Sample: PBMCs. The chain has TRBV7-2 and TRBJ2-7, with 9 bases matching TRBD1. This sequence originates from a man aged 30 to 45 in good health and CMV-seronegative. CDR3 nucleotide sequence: TGTGCCAGCACGCCTCCGGGACAGGGAGTACTCGGCTACGAGCAGTACTTC. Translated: CASTPPGQGVLGYEQYF.